These 32 T cell receptor beta chains share one sample of origin, sequenced in a study of radiation and T cells in renal cell carcinoma. The sample's time point: baseline pretreatment blood. Documented treatment: 15 Gy SBRT to primary tumor, nephrectomy 4 weeks later. Produced via immunoSEQ multiplex PCR; TCRdb's table is partial and in-frame only. Found here are 150,000 or so clones, 88% of them singletons; the top ten hold around 4.4%. The sequenced sample was blood, obtained from a patient whose treatment included radiotherapy and nephrectomy. The receptor source for this set is a woman in her sixties or seventies with renal cell carcinoma.

The chain is built from TRBV5-4 and TRBJ2-3; D remains unclear. This CDR3 is built from 13 residues. Trimming pared 5 bases from V and 5 bases from J, leaving 12 bases between. The germline CDR1 and CDR2 sequences are SGHNT and YYREEE (reference sequence). CDR3 nucleotide sequence: TGTGCCAGCAGAGTCCCCGTAGAAGATACGCAGTATTTT. It is translated as CASRVPVEDTQYF.

V gene TRBV5-1 combines with J gene TRBJ2-5; 10 nucleotides align to TRBD2. The junction had 0 bases not matched to a gene; V was cut back by 3 bases and J by 1 base. This CDR3 spans 14 amino acids. From germline, CDR1 is SGHRS and CDR2 YFSETQ. Written as DNA, the CDR3 is TGCGCCAGCAGCTCTAGCGGGGGCCAAGAGACCCAGTACTTC. Its translation: CASSSSGGQETQYF.

This chain connects TRBV7-9 to TRBJ1-4; D is uncertain. Trimming stripped 5 bases from V and 8 bases from J, with 15 bases between. The CDR3 covers 14 residues. CDR1 SEHNR and CDR2 FQNEAQ come from the germline V gene (reference sequence). The CDR3 coding sequence is TGTGCCAGCAGCGGAGGGCGGGTTAAGGAAAAACTGTTTTTT. This codes for CASSGGRVKEKLFF.

DNA of the CDR3: TGTGCCAGCAGCTTAGTACCGGGCCCCTACAATGAGCAGTTCTTC. This translates into CASSLVPGPYNEQFF. The chain uses TRBV7-2 and TRBJ2-1; D gene uncertain. Germline V CDR1 and CDR2: SGHTA, FQGNSA. Trimming left V 1 base short and J 2 bases short, with 9 bases between. The CDR3 spans 15 residues.

V gene TRBV1 combines with J gene TRBJ2-7. TRBV1 is a pseudogene. CDR3 size: 14 residues. For the CDR3, the DNA is TGCACCAGCAGCCAAGATCGGGGCTTCTACGAGCAGTACTTC. Translated, it gives CTSSQDRGFYEQYF.

The chain links TRBV27 to TRBJ2-7; D possibly uses TRBD1 or TRBD2 (7 bases each). This CDR3 region has 15 residues. CDR1 MNHEY and CDR2 SMNVEV come from the germline V gene (reference sequence). Deletions cut 6 bases from V and 0 bases from J, with 15 bases between. The CDR3 sequence: CASSRAGQTSYEQYF. The CDR3 DNA reads TGTGCCAGCAGCCGAGCGGGACAGACCTCCTACGAGCAGTACTTC.

The V and J genes are TRBV7-2 and TRBJ2-5, with D possibly matching TRBD1 (7 bases). V was shortened by 5 bases and J by 4 bases, with 14 bases between the two germline ends. There are 14 residues in the CDR3. CDR1 and CDR2 from the germline V gene are SGHTA and FQGNSA. In DNA, the CDR3 is TGTGCCAGCAGCCCGACCAGGGGGGTAGAGACCCAGTACTTC. Encoded protein: CASSPTRGVETQYF.

This chain connects TRBV18 to TRBJ2-3; 11 bases map to TRBD2. This CDR3 spans 15 amino acids. Germline V lookup: CDR1 KGHSH, CDR2 LQKENI. V trimming: 3 bases; J trimming: 4 bases; junction bases outside the gene matches: 3. CDR3 sequence reads: CASSPTSGGPDTQYF. The CDR3 coding sequence is TGTGCCAGCTCACCTACTAGCGGGGGCCCAGATACGCAGTATTTT.

The rearrangement links TRBV5-8 to TRBJ2-1, with TRBD1 matching 7 bases. V lost 4 bases, J lost 2 bases, and 6 bases stayed unmatched. Per germline, CDR1 SGHTS and CDR2 YDEGEE. The length of the CDR3 is 15 residues. The chain's CDR3 is CASSVRDRAYNEQFF. Here the CDR3 DNA reads TGTGCCAGCAGCGTCCGGGACAGAGCCTACAATGAGCAGTTCTTC.

The rearrangement uses TRBV6-4 and TRBJ2-3, with 8 positions matching TRBD2. V was clipped by 6 bases and J by 4 bases; unmatched bases: 9. Germline CDR1 MRHNA, CDR2 SNTAGT. The CDR3 has 15 residues. The CDR3 spells CASRASSGGPDTQYF. As DNA, the CDR3 is TGTGCCAGCAGAGCCTCGAGCGGGGGCCCAGATACGCAGTATTTT.

The chain combines TRBV10-1 with TRBJ1-3, with 7 positions matching TRBD1. Germline V lookup: CDR1 WNHNN, CDR2 SYGVQD (reference sequence). Losses at the gene ends were 7 bases for V and 1 base for J; bases not matched to a gene: 7. This CDR3 comprises 15 residues. The CDR3 nucleotides read TGCGCCAGCAATTTCAGGGGGACGTCTGGAAACACCATATATTTT. It yields the protein CASNFRGTSGNTIYF.

V gene TRBV19 combines with J gene TRBJ2-2; D is uncertain. CDR1 and CDR2 (germline): LNHDA, SQIVND (reference sequence). CDR3 length: 14 residues. The V end was cut by 3 bases, the J end by 5 bases, with 10 bases between. The CDR3 bases are TGTGCCAGTAGTATCATTAGCTTGACCGGGGAGCTGTTTTTT. Its translation: CASSIISLTGELFF. The full variable domain, in which reference TRBV19 and TRBJ2-2 provide the parts outside the CDR3, is DGGITQSPKYLFRKEGQNVTLSCEQNLNHDAMYWYRQDPGQGLRLIYYSQIVNDFQKGDIAEGYSVSREKKESFPLTVTSAQKNPTAFYLCASSIISLTGELFFGEGSRLTVL.

The chain is built from TRBV27 and TRBJ1-2, with unresolved D. This CDR3 is 12 amino acids long. V was trimmed by 5 bases and J by 4 bases, leaving 8 bases between them. Per germline, CDR1 MNHEY and CDR2 SMNVEV (reference sequence). The CDR3 region has the DNA TGTGCCAGCAGTGAGAGAGGCTATGGCTACACCTTC. It codes for CASSERGYGYTF.

The gene calls are TRBV30 and TRBJ2-1, with 8 bases fitting TRBD2. The CDR3 loop spans 15 amino acids. The junction had 7 bases not matched to a gene; V was cut back by 0 bases and J by 6 bases. Germline V CDR1 and CDR2: GTSNPN, SVGIG (reference sequence). The CDR3 reads CAWSVRRGVGNEQFF. The CDR3, as DNA: TGTGCCTGGAGTGTAAGGCGGGGGGTGGGCAATGAGCAGTTCTTC.

V usage is TRBV9 and J usage is TRBJ1-1; tentative D call: TRBD1 (6 bases). The germline gives CDR1 SGDLS, CDR2 YYNGEE. The CDR3 is 14 amino acids. Trimming stripped 0 bases from V and 6 bases from J, with 12 bases between. This CDR3 is CASSVDGGGAEAFF. DNA for the CDR3: TGTGCCAGCAGCGTAGATGGGGGCGGCGCTGAAGCTTTCTTT.

This chain links TRBV19 with TRBJ1-1; 7 nucleotides align to TRBD1. From germline, CDR1 is LNHDA and CDR2 SQIVND (reference sequence). V lost 5 bases to trimming and J lost 1 base; unmatched junction nucleotides: 4. The CDR3 sequence is 14 residues long. The CDR3 sequence: CASSVQGGNTEAFF. CDR3 nucleotide sequence: TGTGCCAGTAGTGTCCAGGGGGGGAACACTGAAGCTTTCTTT.

The rearrangement joins TRBV9 to TRBJ2-3, with D perhaps given as TRBD1 or TRBD2 (5 bases each). V was cut by 7 bases and J by 1 base, with 10 bases left in between. CDR1 is SGDLS, CDR2 YYNGEE, per germline. The length of the CDR3 is 13 residues. CDR3 DNA: TGTGCCAGCGGCAGGGACGGCACAGATACGCAGTATTTT. Translated: CASGRDGTDTQYF.

This rearrangement joins TRBV9 to TRBJ2-5; tentative D call: TRBD2 (5 bases). With 4 bases removed from V and 1 base from J, the gap between germline ends came to 8 bases. The length of the CDR3 is 13 residues. Germline V gene sequence: CDR1 SGDLS, CDR2 YYNGEE. The CDR3 nucleotides are TGTGCCAGCAGCTTAGCGATCCAAGAGACCCAGTACTTC. Encoded protein: CASSLAIQETQYF.

The chain links TRBV10-1 to TRBJ1-2; D may be TRBD1 (5 bases). With 6 bases removed from V and 2 bases from J, the gap between germline ends came to 13 bases. This CDR3 comprises 14 residues. Germline V gene lookup returns CDR1 WNHNN and CDR2 SYGVQD (reference sequence). The CDR3 protein is CASRGTGSNYGYTF. CDR3 in DNA: TGCGCCAGCAGGGGGACGGGGTCGAACTATGGCTACACCTTC.

The V gene is TRBV6-6, the J gene TRBJ1-4; no clear D gene. The germline V gene has CDR1 MNHNY and CDR2 SVGAGI (reference sequence). Trimming pared 5 bases from V and 6 bases from J, leaving 16 bases between. The CDR3 is 15 residues long. As DNA, the CDR3 is TGTGCCAGCAGTCGACGCATCCTCGGGGATGAAAAACTGTTTTTT. This encodes CASSRRILGDEKLFF.

The chain uses TRBV11-1 and TRBJ2-2, with 13 bases identical to TRBD2. This CDR3 has 15 residues. Trimming at V came to 5 bases and at J to 6 bases, leaving 3 bases not matched to a gene. Germline assignment: CDR1 SGHAT and CDR2 FQDESV (reference sequence). Here the CDR3 reads CASSPTSGRAGELFF. CDR3 DNA sequence: TGTGCCAGCAGCCCAACTAGCGGGAGGGCCGGGGAGCTGTTTTTT. Supplemented by reference TRBV11-1 and TRBJ2-2, the full variable domain reads EAEVAQSPRYKITEKSQAVAFWCDPISGHATLYWYRQILGQGPELLVQFQDESVVDDSQLPKDRFSAERLKGVDSTLKIQPAELGDSAMYLCASSPTSGRAGELFFGEGSRLTVL.

This clone has a handful of counts. Different DNA sequences within this sample yield the same CDR3. The V and J genes are TRBV14 and TRBJ1-2; unclear D gene. The CDR3 has 13 residues. V was clipped by 1 base and J by 8 bases, with 11 bases between them. CDR1 and CDR2 (germline): SGHDN, FVKESK. CDR3 DNA: TGTGCCAGCAGCCAAGGGCAAAGCTACGGCTACACCTTC. Its translation is CASSQGQSYGYTF.

This clone is a singleton in its sample. The chain couples TRBV10-3 to TRBJ2-7, with D uncertain. CDR1 and CDR2 (germline): ENHRY, SYGVKD. This CDR3 is 15 amino acids long. Trimming cost V 3 bases and J 4 bases, with 16 bases left between them. The DNA for the CDR3 is TGTGCCATCAGTGATTATCTTGGGCACTCATACGAGCAGTACTTC. It encodes CAISDYLGHSYEQYF.

The CDR3 is CAISETGNYGYTF. The CDR3 DNA follows: TGTGCCATCAGTGAGACAGGGAACTATGGCTACACCTTC. The chain has TRBV10-3 and TRBJ1-2; maybe TRBD1 (6 bases). Deletions cut 2 bases from V and 2 bases from J, with 6 bases between. The CDR3 runs to 13 residues. Germline loops: CDR1 ENHRY, CDR2 SYGVKD.

This clone was detected a few times. V is TRBV5-1 and J is TRBJ2-2; D remains ambiguous. The germline gives CDR1 SGHRS, CDR2 YFSETQ. The ends were cut back, 0 bases at V and 7 bases at J, with 7 bases in the middle. This CDR3 has 13 amino acids. The CDR3 region is CASSLVLGGELFF. The CDR3 DNA follows: TGCGCCAGCAGCTTGGTGCTGGGCGGGGAGCTGTTTTTT. Full variable domain (outside the CDR3, taken from reference TRBV5-1 and TRBJ2-2): KAGVTQTPRYLIKTRGQQVTLSCSPISGHRSVSWYQQTPGQGLQFLFEYFSETQRNKGNFPGRFSGRQFSNSRSEMNVSTLELGDSALYLCASSLVLGGELFFGEGSRLTVL.

The rearrangement joins TRBV30 to TRBJ2-7; 10 positions match TRBD1. The CDR3 covers 17 residues. Looked up from germline, CDR1 is GTSNPN and CDR2 is SVGIG (reference sequence). V was clipped by 0 bases and J by 2 bases; unmatched bases: 10. This CDR3 reads CAWSVRLGQGPPYEQYF. DNA for the CDR3: TGTGCCTGGAGTGTACGGCTGGGACAGGGGCCCCCCTACGAGCAGTACTTC.

The V and J genes are TRBV4-1 and TRBJ2-4, with TRBD2 identical over 14 bases. The CDR3 extends over 20 amino acids. V shed 0 bases and J 3 bases; nucleotides not matched to a gene: 10. Germline CDR1 is MGHRA and CDR2 is YSYEKL. CDR3 residues: CASSQDGTSGRSFGKNIQYF. The DNA of the CDR3 is TGCGCCAGCAGCCAAGATGGGACTAGCGGGAGAAGTTTTGGCAAAAACATTCAGTACTTC.

In DNA form, the CDR3 reads TGTGCCAGTAGTATAGATCAAACAAATTGGGGCACAGATACGCAGTATTTT. This gives the protein CASSIDQTNWGTDTQYF. This chain connects TRBV19 to TRBJ2-3, with D unclear. Between the trimmed V and J ends, which lost 0 bases and 1 base, there was a span of 14 bases. The CDR3 spans 17 residues. Per the germline V gene, CDR1 is LNHDA and CDR2 is SQIVND (reference sequence).

This chain links TRBV6-5 with TRBJ1-1; D uncertain. Trimming left V 10 bases short and J 11 bases short, with 26 bases between. CDR3 size: 14 residues. The V gene's germline CDR1 is MNHEY and CDR2 SVGAGI. CDR3 amino acids: CATQKPTKSLQAFF. In nucleotides, the CDR3 is TGTGCCACCCAAAAACCAACCAAATCATTGCAGGCTTTCTTT.

The chain carries TRBV11-3 and TRBJ2-5; the D is unclear. Per germline, CDR1 SGHNT and CDR2 YENEEA. Trimming shortened V by 1 base and J by 2 bases, and 8 bases separated the two germline ends. The CDR3 length is 14 residues. CDR3 nucleotides: TGTGCCAGCAGCTTAGCGCTACAACAAGAGACCCAGTACTTC. It yields the protein CASSLALQQETQYF.

The chain carries TRBV5-8 and TRBJ1-1; D is unresolved. The CDR3 covers 13 residues. V was pared by 5 bases and J by 6 bases, with 14 bases between. Germline CDR1 reads SGHTS; CDR2 reads YDEGEE. The CDR3 reads CASSSRNGAEAFF. CDR3 nucleotides: TGTGCCAGCAGTTCTCGTAACGGCGCTGAAGCTTTCTTT. The complete variable domain, with remaining parts taken from reference TRBV5-8 and TRBJ1-1, reads EAGVTQSPTHLIKTRGQQATLRCSPISGHTSVYWYQQALGLGLQFLLWYDEGEERNRGNFPPRFSGRQFPNYSSELNVNALELEDSALYLCASSSRNGAEAFFGQGTRLTVV.

The chain links TRBV6-1 to TRBJ1-4, with D tentatively TRBD1 (5 bases). V lost 4 bases and J 8 bases, leaving 11 bases between the germline ends. The CDR3 sequence is 13 residues long. Looked up from germline, CDR1 is MNHNS and CDR2 is SASEGT. DNA for the CDR3: TGTGCCAGCAGTGGGGGCTCGAGGGAAAAACTGTTTTTT. This sequence encodes CASSGGSREKLFF.